This T cell receptor beta chain was sequenced in a study of spatial heterogeneity in lung cancer. Broader study findings: Counts of expanded intratumoral alpha and beta TCRs tracked tumor mutation counts.

Regarding time point: sample taken at primary tumor resection. Each CDR3 protein is one row after TCRdb ran MiXCR on the 5' RACE reads. The sample consists of 4,000 to 5,500 distinct CDR3 sequences, 9.5% to 15% of them appearing once. Germline-derived CDR1 and CDR2 are KGHSH and LQKENI. This CDR3 is built from 16 residues. V gave up 3 bases and J gave up 4 bases, with 16 bases separating them. At least ten counts were recorded for this clonotype. The antigen remains unidentified. Since it is a stray read in a library aimed at alpha chains, this beta chain has a size that is not meaningful. The sample in question was lung tumor tissue, obtained at surgery. The chain links TRBV18 to TRBJ2-1; perhaps TRBD2 as D (6 bases). This TCR derives from a male donor with early-stage non-small cell lung cancer. For the CDR3, the DNA is TGTGCCAGCTCACCCCGGGAGCCCGAGAGGTACAATGAGCAGTTCTTC. Translation gives CASSPREPERYNEQFF.